These 28 T cell receptor beta chains were sequenced from one sample in a study of shared clonotypes between healthy human individuals. Data came from immunoSEQ multiplex PCR; TCRdb stores just in-frame clones and leaves some out. The sample has some 2,000,000 clones, 90% to 96% seen once. Sequencing used naive CD4+ T cells sorted from blood. Regarding subset: CD45RA+ positively selected. These receptors all stem from a man younger than 30 in good health.

Concerning this clone: Mismatch with germline at one junction end may stem from a read error. The chain links TRBV10-2 to TRBJ2-7; unclear D gene. CDR1 is WSHSY, CDR2 SAAADI, per germline. The CDR3 runs 12 residues. The CDR3 protein is CASSEGNLGVLF. CDR3 sequence (DNA): TGCGCCAGCAGTGAAGGGAACTTGGGCGTCCTCTTC.

The chain employs TRBV10-3 and TRBJ1-6, with a possible D match to TRBD1 (5 bases). The V end lost 11 bases, the J end lost 8 bases, and 16 bases lay between the germline ends. Germline V gene data show CDR1 as ENHRY and CDR2 as SYGVKD. The CDR3 has 13 amino acids. Here the CDR3 DNA reads TGTGCCTCCAGGGAGGGAGAGGATTCACCCCTCCACTTT. Translation: CASREGEDSPLHF.

The chain combines TRBV27 with TRBJ2-7, with unresolved D. There are 13 residues in the CDR3. CDR1 and CDR2 from the germline V gene are MNHEY and SMNVEV (reference sequence). V lost 5 bases and J 0 bases, leaving 8 bases between the germline ends. The CDR3 loop is CASSHTSSYEQYF. The CDR3 coding sequence is TGTGCCAGCAGTCACACCAGCTCCTACGAGCAGTACTTC.

This chain uses TRBV2 with TRBJ2-5; D gene unclear. Germline V CDR1 and CDR2: SNHLY, FYNNEI. V lost 6 bases and J lost 4, with 9 bases in between. This CDR3 comprises 12 residues. In DNA, the CDR3 is TGTGCCAGCAGATTGACGGGAGAGACCCAGTACTTC. Translated, it gives CASRLTGETQYF.

The V call is TRBV4-1, the J call TRBJ2-7; D may be TRBD1 (7 bases). V lost 1 base and J 3 bases, leaving 16 bases between the germline ends. The CDR3 sequence is 16 residues long. From germline, CDR1 is MGHRA and CDR2 YSYEKL. The DNA for the CDR3 is TGCGCCAGCAGCCAAGGGACAGGAGGGACCATCTACGAGCAGTACTTC. This sequence encodes CASSQGTGGTIYEQYF.

The chain links TRBV6-1 to TRBJ1-6; 7 nucleotides match TRBD1. The trim removed 4 bases at V and 9 bases at J, leaving 9 bases unmatched. Per the germline V gene, CDR1 is MNHNS and CDR2 is SASEGT. The CDR3 sequence is 15 residues long. DNA for the CDR3: TGTGCCAGCAGTGCACGACAGGGACGGACTTCACCCCTCCACTTT. This encodes CASSARQGRTSPLHF.

Regarding this clone: Other DNA variants within this sample encode the same CDR3. The chain couples TRBV18 to TRBJ2-7; D unresolved. Per germline, CDR1 KGHSH and CDR2 LQKENI. The CDR3 consists of 12 residues. Trimming cost V 3 bases and J 3 bases, with 6 bases left between them. The CDR3: CASSPGVYEQYF. For the CDR3, the DNA is TGTGCCAGCTCACCTGGGGTCTACGAGCAGTACTTC.

The CDR3 coding sequence is TGTGCCAGCAGTACGGACAGGGCAAGCTACGAGCAGTACTTC. This encodes CASSTDRASYEQYF. The V call is TRBV2, the J call TRBJ2-7; 8 bases agree with TRBD1. V lost 5 bases and J lost 3; bases outside the gene matches: 6. CDR1 and CDR2 (germline): SNHLY, FYNNEI. This CDR3 has 14 amino acids.

The CDR3 loop is CASSPGITRNTIYF. CDR3 nucleotide sequence: TGTGCCAGCAGTCCCGGGATAACTCGAAACACCATATATTTT. The chain carries TRBV6-5 and TRBJ1-3, with D hard to call. With 5 bases removed from V and 5 bases from J, the gap between germline ends came to 13 bases. The germline V gene encodes CDR1 MNHEY and CDR2 SVGAGI. The CDR3 runs to 14 residues.

The J gene is TRBJ2-2, the V gene TRBV10-3, with a weak D call TRBD2 (5 bases). The CDR3 is made up of 15 amino acids. Trimming cost V 7 bases and J 6 bases, with 18 bases left between them. Germline values: CDR1 ENHRY, CDR2 SYGVKD. The CDR3: CAITPDFPGSGELFF. In DNA, the CDR3 is TGTGCCATCACTCCGGACTTCCCGGGGTCCGGGGAGCTGTTTTTT.

The V gene is TRBV5-1, the J gene TRBJ2-5; D is perhaps TRBD2 (6 bases). Germline CDR1 reads SGHRS; CDR2 reads YFSETQ. The CDR3 spans 13 residues. Trimming pared 4 bases from V and 5 bases from J, leaving 12 bases between. In DNA, the CDR3 is TGCGCCAGCAGCGCGGGATCGGCGGAGACCCAGTACTTC. This sequence encodes CASSAGSAETQYF.

The chain links TRBV25-1 to TRBJ2-7; D not certain. The V and J ends lost 5 bases and 1 base respectively, with 9 bases between them. The CDR3 runs to 13 residues. The germline gives CDR1 MGHDK, CDR2 SYGVNS. The CDR3 bases are TGTGCCAGCAGTAGCCCGCCATCCTACGAGCAGTACTTC. Translated, it gives CASSSPPSYEQYF.

The chain employs TRBV5-1 and TRBJ1-4; TRBD1 agrees at 10 bases. V was clipped by 5 bases and J by 8 bases; unmatched bases: 6. CDR1 is SGHRS, CDR2 YFSETQ, per germline. The CDR3 has 14 amino acids. The CDR3 sequence: CASRTDRGIEKLFF. The CDR3 region has the DNA TGCGCCAGCAGAACGGACAGGGGGATAGAAAAACTGTTTTTT. Together with reference TRBV5-1 and TRBJ1-4, the CDR3 gives the full variable domain: KAGVTQTPRYLIKTRGQQVTLSCSPISGHRSVSWYQQTPGQGLQFLFEYFSETQRNKGNFPGRFSGRQFSNSRSEMNVSTLELGDSALYLCASRTDRGIEKLFFGSGTQLSVL.

V usage is TRBV10-3 and J usage is TRBJ2-7; tentative D call: TRBD1 (8 bases). The CDR3 consists of 16 residues. Germline loops: CDR1 ENHRY, CDR2 SYGVKD. The germline V and J ends were trimmed by 8 bases and 2 bases, with 22 bases remaining between them. The CDR3 region is CAIARGVGQGAYEQYF. Here the CDR3 DNA reads TGTGCCATCGCCCGGGGGGTAGGACAGGGAGCCTACGAGCAGTACTTC.

The chain is built from TRBV30 and TRBJ2-1; 8 bases agree with TRBD2. CDR1 GTSNPN and CDR2 SVGIG come from the germline V gene (reference sequence). The trim removed 4 bases at V and 6 bases at J, leaving 8 bases unmatched. The CDR3 length is 14 residues. CDR3 amino acids: CAWTGTSLSNEQFF. The CDR3 coding sequence is TGTGCCTGGACCGGGACTAGTTTAAGCAATGAGCAGTTCTTC.

On this clone itself: The sample carries other DNA sequences with the same CDR3. The V gene is TRBV30, the J gene TRBJ1-2, with 8 bases aligning to TRBD1. V lost 2 bases, J lost 7 bases, and 6 bases stayed unmatched. Per germline, CDR1 GTSNPN and CDR2 SVGIG (reference sequence). The CDR3 runs 13 residues. The CDR3: CAWSPGGASGYTF. DNA for the CDR3: TGTGCCTGGAGTCCAGGGGGCGCGAGTGGCTACACCTTC.

The chain recombines TRBV30 with TRBJ2-2; 8 nucleotides align to TRBD2. Germline V gives CDR1 GTSNPN, CDR2 SVGIG (reference sequence). The V and J ends lost 7 bases and 0 bases, in that order; junction bases with no gene match: 4. CDR3 length: 14 residues. CDR3 sequence (DNA): TGTGCCTCGGGAGGGATCACGAACACCGGGGAGCTGTTTTTT. It encodes CASGGITNTGELFF. The variable domain in full, with the rest retrieved from reference TRBV30 and TRBJ2-2, is SQTIHQWPATLVQPVGSPLSLECTVEGTSNPNLYWYRQAAGRGLQLLFYSVGIGQISSEVPQNLSASRPQDRQFILSSKKLLLSDSGFYLCASGGITNTGELFFGEGSRLTVL.

The chain has TRBV6-5 and TRBJ2-7; D unclear. Germline V gene sequence: CDR1 MNHEY, CDR2 SVGAGI. Trimming pared 0 bases from V and 2 bases from J, leaving 11 bases between. The CDR3 contains 15 residues. In nucleotides, the CDR3 is TGTGCCAGCAGTTACTCGAATCCCCTCGCCTACGAGCAGTACTTC. Residues: CASSYSNPLAYEQYF.

The V call is TRBV7-2, the J call TRBJ1-6; D is undetermined. Germline CDR1 and CDR2: SGHTA and FQGNSA. The CDR3 extends over 15 amino acids. The germline V and J ends were trimmed by 8 bases and 0 bases, with 11 bases remaining between them. The CDR3 reads CASAIQSSYNSPLHF. In DNA form, the CDR3 reads TGTGCCAGCGCAATCCAGAGCTCCTATAATTCACCCCTCCACTTT.

The V gene is TRBV5-1, the J gene TRBJ1-3; D ambiguous. Germline CDR1 SGHRS, CDR2 YFSETQ. The CDR3 sequence is 15 residues long. The ends were cut back, 4 bases at V and 0 bases at J, with 11 bases in the middle. The chain's CDR3 is CASSPLPSSGNTIYF. The CDR3 DNA is TGCGCCAGCAGCCCTCTCCCATCCTCTGGAAACACCATATATTTT.

This clone was seen once. V gene TRBV7-9 combines with J gene TRBJ1-2, with 11 bases fitting TRBD1. Germline V gene lookup returns CDR1 SEHNR and CDR2 FQNEAQ (reference sequence). V shed 4 bases, J shed 2 bases, and the junction held 3 bases outside the gene matches. The CDR3 loop spans 15 amino acids. CDR3 coding DNA: TGTGCCAGCAGCTCATGGACAGGGGGCAACTATGGCTACACCTTC. It specifies CASSSWTGGNYGYTF.

This clone was recorded once. The V gene is TRBV11-2, the J gene TRBJ1-3; TRBD1 matches 9 bases. The germline V gene encodes CDR1 SGHAT and CDR2 FQNNGV. The length of the CDR3 is 13 residues. J gave up 8 bases and V 5 bases, and 4 bases lay outside the gene matches. CDR3 in amino acids: CASSRDRVDTIYF. Written as DNA, the CDR3 is TGTGCCAGCAGCCGGGACAGGGTCGACACCATATATTTT.

The rearrangement links TRBV4-3 to TRBJ2-1; 13 bases line up with TRBD2. The germline CDR1 and CDR2 sequences are LGHNA and YSLEER. The CDR3 has 17 residues. V was pared by 4 bases and J by 4 bases, with 7 bases of the junction left unmatched. CDR3: CASSPRTSGSPYNEQFF. The CDR3 DNA follows: TGCGCCAGCAGCCCGAGGACTAGCGGGAGCCCTTACAATGAGCAGTTCTTC.

The V gene is TRBV7-9, the J gene TRBJ1-5; TRBD1 is a possible D gene (6 bases). The V gene lost 0 bases and the J gene lost 9 bases, with 15 bases spanning the gap. Germline loops: CDR1 SEHNR, CDR2 FQNEAQ (reference sequence). The CDR3 consists of 15 residues. In DNA form, the CDR3 reads TGTGCCAGCAGCTTAGCCGAGACAGGCCGGGGGCCCCAGCATTTT. The encoded protein is CASSLAETGRGPQHF. Full variable domain (rest looked up from reference TRBV7-9 and TRBJ1-5): DTGVSQNPRHKITKRGQNVTFRCDPISEHNRLYWYRQTLGQGPEFLTYFQNEAQLEKSRLLSDRFSAERPKGSFSTLEIQRTEQGDSAMYLCASSLAETGRGPQHFGDGTRLSIL.

The chain combines TRBV5-1 with TRBJ2-5; D unclear. The CDR3 spans 15 residues. Trimming removed 4 bases from V and 5 bases from J, with 18 bases in between. CDR1 SGHRS and CDR2 YFSETQ come from the germline V gene. CDR3 region: CASSDIGTVGETQYF. CDR3 sequence (DNA): TGCGCCAGCAGCGATATTGGCACGGTCGGGGAGACCCAGTACTTC.

The chain uses TRBV4-2 and TRBJ2-7, with 9 nucleotides matching TRBD2. The CDR3 contains 17 residues. J gave up 2 bases and V 0 bases, and 8 bases lay outside the gene matches. Per the germline V gene, CDR1 is LGHNA and CDR2 is YNFKEQ. The DNA of the CDR3 is TGTGCCAGCAGCCAAGAAGGTCTAGCGGGGCCTACCTACGAGCAGTACTTC. Residues: CASSQEGLAGPTYEQYF.

The CDR3 DNA is TGTGCCAGCAGCGTAGAGGTTCATCCTAGCACCGGGGAGCTGTTTTTT. Encoded protein: CASSVEVHPSTGELFF. The J gene is TRBJ2-2, the V gene TRBV9; D unresolved. This CDR3 is built from 16 residues. Germline loops: CDR1 SGDLS, CDR2 YYNGEE. V shed 0 bases and J shed 4 bases, with 13 bases lying between them.

This sequence joins TRBV7-9 and TRBJ2-7, with a tentative D call TRBD1 (5 bases). Deletions cut 5 bases from V and 6 bases from J, with 20 bases between. The CDR3 totals 15 residues. From germline, CDR1 is SEHNR and CDR2 FQNEAQ (reference sequence). This chain's CDR3 is CASSRLTDRASEQYF. The CDR3 DNA follows: TGTGCCAGCAGCCGGTTGACAGACCGTGCCTCCGAGCAGTACTTC.